This T cell receptor (beta chain) derives from a study of T cells after yellow fever vaccination. Across the study: In the case of low-cell-number fractions, SMART-Seq v4 Ultra Low Input was used for preparation.

This clonotype was seen ten or more times. Researchers made TCR cDNA using 5'RACE template switching, and this step added a universal primer site and UMIs. TCRdb re-called the 5' RACE reads through MiXCR, storing one row per CDR3 protein. The data contain 360,000 or so distinct CDR3 sequences, more than 9% of them singletons. The source of this sequence is a man younger than 35 who received the YFV17D yellow fever vaccine. The sample was PBMCs, taken on the day of the first yellow fever vaccination.

The CDR3 DNA sequence: TGTGCCAGCAGCTTGGCTAACCTCCAAGAGACCCAGTACTTC. Residues: CASSLANLQETQYF. V gene TRBV5-4 combines with J gene TRBJ2-5; D gene ambiguous. CDR3 size: 14 residues. Trimming took 0 bases from V and 1 from J, leaving 7 bases between them. From germline, CDR1 is SGHNT and CDR2 YYREEE (reference sequence).